This T cell receptor beta chain was sequenced in a study of early T cells in non-severe SARS-CoV-2 infection. Each CDR3 protein gets one entry after TCRdb re-called the 5' RACE reads with MiXCR. Here the sample spans some 80,000 distinct CDR3 sequences, less than 15% being singletons. Germline CDR1 and CDR2: SGHAT and FQNNGV. This CDR3 region has 15 residues. V was shortened by 5 bases and J by 4 bases, with 17 bases between the two germline ends. The chain combines TRBV11-2 with TRBJ2-5; D tentatively reads TRBD1 or TRBD2 (5 bases each). Sample: whole blood. The clonotype originates from an adult who was a healthcare worker with PCR-confirmed SARS-CoV-2 infection or an uninfected control (not recorded which). The CDR3 coding sequence is TGTGCCAGCAGCCCCGAACGGGGTCAGGGAGAGACCCAGTACTTC. It yields the protein CASSPERGQGETQYF.